The clone carrying this T cell receptor beta chain was observed at least ten times. The data belong to a study of T cells in Graves' hyperthyroidism and ophthalmopathy. Germline CDR1 and CDR2: SGHRS and YFSETQ. V was clipped by 4 bases and J by 7 bases; unmatched bases: 7. The CDR3 contains 14 residues. Regions amplified from RNA transcripts were the TCR beta CDR3 regions. The TCR CDR3 was amplified in a first-round RT-PCR using the HTBI primer set. TCRdb reanalysed the multiplex PCR reads using MiXCR and keeps one entry per CDR3 protein. Of a few hundred thousand distinct CDR3 sequences listed, less than 25% are singletons.

The receptor comes from a man between 18 and 35 years old with Graves' hyperthyroidism. What was sequenced was blood. The chain employs TRBV5-1 and TRBJ1-1, with 10 bases fitting TRBD1. CDR3 coding DNA: TGCGCCAGCAGCACGACAGGGGGCGTAGGTGAAGCTTTCTTT. Protein product: CASSTTGGVGEAFF.